This entry is about one T cell receptor beta chain. Its antigen is not known. Sequencing was performed with immunoSEQ multiplex PCR; in TCRdb, only in-frame clones are kept and a portion is missing. Of roughly 28,000 clones listed, 93% are singletons. These data originate in a study of T cells in tuberculosis. Across the whole study: IGRA-negative adolescents, IGRA-positive adolescents with latent tuberculosis and adults with active tuberculosis formed this South African cohort. The study's findings and limits: Smaller alpha distances in active tuberculosis partly reflected shorter CDR3-alpha lengths. Active tuberculosis cases were adults; controls were adolescents.

Material: PBMCs. This TCR derives from a donor between 10 and 35 years old with latent tuberculosis or without tuberculosis infection.

As DNA, the CDR3 is TGTGCCACCAGCAGGGACAGGGGGCTCGGGAATTCACCCCTCCACTTT. Its translation is CATSRDRGLGNSPLHF. This rearrangement joins TRBV15 to TRBJ1-6; 11 positions match TRBD1. Germline V gene sequence: CDR1 LNHNV, CDR2 YYDKDF (reference sequence). The junction had 5 bases not matched to a gene; V was cut back by 3 bases and J by 7 bases. The CDR3 is 16 amino acids.